This is a list of T cell receptor beta chains from one sample in a study of blood T cell repertoires in COVID-19. Sequenced by immunoSEQ multiplex PCR; TCRdb stores in-frame clones only, minus some. Of 250,000 to 400,000 clones in the sample, 85% to 90% were seen once. The sample taken for sequencing was peripheral blood. The origin of the receptors is a woman in her 30s with COVID-19, enrolled during active disease. The CDR3 runs from the conserved cysteine through the conserved F or W. Each record gives: V gene, J gene, CDR3 protein.

TRBV19	TRBJ1-1	CASKISRGGWDTEAFF
TRBV5-8	TRBJ2-7	CASSPRRLAGSYEQYF
TRBV2	TRBJ2-7	CASNKMGLAAYEQYF
TRBV7-8	TRBJ2-1	CASSLEGRVLSEQFF
TRBV29-1	TRBJ2-1	CSVGPRLGVEQFF
TRBV6-5	TRBJ1-2	CASQNRGGGYTF
TRBV18	TRBJ2-3	CASSPSGQDTDTQYF
TRBV4-1	TRBJ1-1	CASSQAWGDITEAFF
TRBV6-5	TRBJ1-2	CASSLLPTGGYGYTF
TRBV7-2	TRBJ2-4	CASSPRGSGFSKNIQYF
TRBV10-3	TRBJ2-1	CAISLTGDEQFF
TRBV19	TRBJ1-5	CASSIGGADQPQHF
TRBV28	TRBJ1-1	CASSTPRQGNTEAFF
TRBV6-5	TRBJ1-6	CASSTGTGEHSPLHF
TRBV2	TRBJ2-3	CASSESGGPTDTQYF
TRBV1	TRBJ1-4	CTSSQPDRGGATNEKLFF
TRBV5-1	TRBJ1-5	CASSAAGVPNQPQHF
TRBV5-4	TRBJ2-7	CASSLASSGVYEQYF
TRBV18	TRBJ1-1	CASSENPTDAGTEAFF
TRBV10-3	TRBJ2-7	CAISESTRTGGLLFSYEQYF
TRBV7-9	TRBJ2-7	CASSLSAGSYEQYF
TRBV7-9	TRBJ2-1	CASSLPPWLERVSNNEQFF